This TCR beta chain stems from a study of early T cells in non-severe SARS-CoV-2 infection (dated by TCRdb to 2020 to 2023). General notes on the study: TCR sequencing used bulk RNA from unsorted whole blood, so alpha and beta chains could not be paired. Study-wide findings and limitations: VDJdb matching was skewed toward anti-spike CD8 responses, so virus-specific expansions were likely underestimated and private and CD4 specificities were missed.

In the germline V gene (reference sequence), CDR1 corresponds to DFQATT and CDR2 to SNEGSKA. Including the terminal cysteine and phenylalanine, the CDR3 comprises 21 residues. The CDR3 DNA has 63 bases and is translated from base 1. A distance of 25 bases separates the germline ends of V and J, which lose 1 base and 0 bases respectively. A case-control design nested within a healthcare worker cohort in London, UK, was used, with weekly nasopharyngeal swab PCR tests and blood sampling performed. Healthcare workers were recruited during the week of the UK lockdown, between 23 and 31 March 2020, and followed weekly for up to about 15 weeks. Note on this clonotype: Its recognized antigen is unknown. No quality values exist for individual bases; no much larger clone is one base distant.

Libraries were built with 5' RACE. This sample was sequenced with a NextSeq 500. In the TCR library protocol, unique molecular identifiers were attached to individual cDNA molecules to correct for PCR bias and sequencing error. Sequencing covered both TCR alpha and beta chains, and within each sample the abundances of alpha and beta sequences were tightly co-correlated. As for the authors' bioinformatics: Decombinator V4 was used to annotate TCR sequences for V gene, J gene and CDR3. Expanded TCRs were defined as changing significantly between any two time points under a Poisson model with p below 0.0001. TCR abundances were normalised to the total number of TCRs sequenced in each sample and reported as counts per million. MAIT TCRs were defined by TRAV1-2 paired with TRAJ12, TRAJ20 or TRAJ33, and iNKT TCRs by TRAV10 paired with TRAJ18. VDJdb, accessed 1 November 2021, was searched for CMV, EBV and SARS-CoV-2 annotated TCRs, with TCRs annotated for multiple antigens excluded. The public reads were quality trimmed at Q25 with fastp and then assembled into clones with MiXCR by TCRdb, keeping productive beta chains. Every CDR3 protein is listed once, alongside the most common genes and DNA of its rows. TCRdb's processing, not the authors' own work, is the source of the V and J calls. The sample profile shows fewer than 80,000 distinct CDR3 sequences; 12% of them were found once. Approximately 1% of the sample is taken by the ten largest.

Sequencing used whole blood, obtained at baseline. This chain joins TRBV20-1 to TRBJ1-6, with no confidently assigned D gene. This clonotype was obtained from an adult who was a healthcare worker with PCR-confirmed SARS-CoV-2 infection or an uninfected control (not recorded which). The donor label of this sample is uncertain. At the DNA level, the sequence is TGCAGTGCTAGAGTTCCCCGGCAGCATCTATCCAATAGCTCCTATAATTCACCCCTCCACTTT. Its protein product is CSARVPRQHLSNSSYNSPLHF.